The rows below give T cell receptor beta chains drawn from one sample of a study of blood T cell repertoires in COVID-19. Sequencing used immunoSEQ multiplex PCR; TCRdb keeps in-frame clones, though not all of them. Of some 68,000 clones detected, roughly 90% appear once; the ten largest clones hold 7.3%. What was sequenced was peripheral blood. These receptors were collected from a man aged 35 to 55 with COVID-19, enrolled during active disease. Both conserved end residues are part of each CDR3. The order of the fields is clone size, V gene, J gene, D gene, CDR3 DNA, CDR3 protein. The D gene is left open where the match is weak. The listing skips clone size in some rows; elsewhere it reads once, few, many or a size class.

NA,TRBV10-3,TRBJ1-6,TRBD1,TGTGCCATCCAGGGGGGACAGGCTAATTCACCCCTCCACTTT,CAIQGGQANSPLHF
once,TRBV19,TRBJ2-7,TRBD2,TGTGCCAGTAGTATTCGGACTAGCGGGGGAGATAGCTCCTACGAGCAGTACTTC,CASSIRTSGGDSSYEQYF
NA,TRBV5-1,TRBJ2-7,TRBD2,TGCGCCAGCAGCTCACTAGCGGGGCCCTACGAGCAGTACTTC,CASSSLAGPYEQYF
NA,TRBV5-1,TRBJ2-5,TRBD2,TGCGCCAGCAGCTTGGCGGCTAGCGGAGAAGAGACCCAGTACTTC,CASSLAASGEETQYF
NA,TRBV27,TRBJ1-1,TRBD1,TGTGCCAGCAGAGGAGCCAACTGGGACAGGGGTCTTATGTTGAACACTGAAGCTTTCTTT,CASRGANWDRGLMLNTEAFF
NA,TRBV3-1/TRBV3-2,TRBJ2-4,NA,TGTGCCAGCAGCCCCGGTACAAGGGGTGGTCTAGCCAAAAACATTCAGTACTTC,CASSPGTRGGLAKNIQYF
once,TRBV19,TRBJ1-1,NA,TGTGCCAGTAGCCCCCTAGGCTGGGACACTGAAGCTTTCTTT,CASSPLGWDTEAFF
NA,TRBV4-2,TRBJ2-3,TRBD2,TGTGCCAGCAGCTCTCGGACTAGCGACACAGATACGCAGTATTTT,CASSSRTSDTDTQYF
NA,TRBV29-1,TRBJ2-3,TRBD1,TGCAGCGTTTACAGGGGAATCTCTAGCACAGATACGCAGTATTTT,CSVYRGISSTDTQYF
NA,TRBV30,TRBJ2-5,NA,TGTGCCTGGAGTGTAGAGCTACAAGAGACCCAGTACTTC,CAWSVELQETQYF
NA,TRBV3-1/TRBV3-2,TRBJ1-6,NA,TGTGCCAGCAGCCAAGAGGCGGGTTCCAATTCACCCCTCCACTTT,CASSQEAGSNSPLHF
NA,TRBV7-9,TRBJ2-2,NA,TGTGCCAGCAGCTTATTAGACTACACCGGGGAGCTGTTTTTT,CASSLLDYTGELFF
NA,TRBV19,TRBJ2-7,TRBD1,TGTGCCAGCCGGCCGACCGGGACAGTCTCCTACGAGCAGTACTTC,CASRPTGTVSYEQYF
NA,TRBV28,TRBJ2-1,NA,TGTGCCAGCACGTTCCCCGGGGGGCCCTACAATGAGCAGTTCTTC,CASTFPGGPYNEQFF
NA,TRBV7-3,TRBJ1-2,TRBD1,TGTGCCAGCAGCTTGTCCGGGACAGAAGGCTACACCTTC,CASSLSGTEGYTF
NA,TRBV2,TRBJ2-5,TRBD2,TGTGCCAGCAGTCGGACTAGCGGGGATAGGGAGACCCAGTACTTC,CASSRTSGDRETQYF
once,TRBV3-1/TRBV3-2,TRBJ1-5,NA,TGTGCCAGCAGCCAAGATCCGGGTGCCCAGCCCCAGCATTTT,CASSQDPGAQPQHF
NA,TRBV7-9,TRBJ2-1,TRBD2,TGTGCCAGCAGCGCGTTGACTAGCGGGGAAAATGAGCAGTTCTTC,CASSALTSGENEQFF
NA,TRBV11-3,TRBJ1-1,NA,TGTGCCAGCAGCTTTGGGGGCCAGGGGGAAGCTTTCTTT,CASSFGGQGEAFF
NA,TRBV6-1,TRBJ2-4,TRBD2,TGTGCCAGCAGTGAAGTTAGGGGAGGGAGAGACATTCAGTACTTC,CASSEVRGGRDIQYF
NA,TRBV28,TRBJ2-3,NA,TGTGCCAGCAGTTTCCAGGGTCGGGATACGCAGTATTTT,CASSFQGRDTQYF
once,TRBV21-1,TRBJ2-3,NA,TGTGCCCCCCAGGGGGGAGACGGTACAGATACGCAGTATTTT,CAPQGGDGTDTQYF
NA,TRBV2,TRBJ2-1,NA,TGTGCCGCACGGGGGATCACCTACAATGAGCAGTTCTTC,CAARGITYNEQFF
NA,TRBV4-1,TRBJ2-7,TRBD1,TGCGCCAGCAGCCATGGACAGGGGTACGAGCAGTACTTC,CASSHGQGYEQYF
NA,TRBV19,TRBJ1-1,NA,TGTGCCAGTAGTATACAAGCCGATAGCACTGAAGCTTTCTTT,CASSIQADSTEAFF